The clone carrying this T cell receptor (beta chain) was observed a handful of times. The target antigen is unknown. With V trimmed by 10 bases and J by 1 base, 17 bases remained unmatched. Per the germline V gene, CDR1 is ENHRY and CDR2 is SYGVKD. The CDR3 has 18 residues. TCRdb re-called the RT-PCR reads through MiXCR, storing one row per CDR3 protein. This sample has approximately 200,000 distinct CDR3 sequences; about 15% occur once, and the top ten carry roughly 24%. This specimen comes from a study of response to subunit inactivated influenza vaccine. Regarding the study as a whole: A suggestion made by the authors is that each seasonal influenza vaccination recruits few new T cells.

Sequencing used CD8+ T cells sorted from PBMCs, obtained 4 to 6 days after vaccination. V and J are TRBV10-3 and TRBJ2-1; 9 positions agree with TRBD2. This receptor was obtained from a man aged 45-65 years who received an inactivated influenza vaccine. The CDR3 bases are TGTGCCACCAGCCGGACTAGCGCTCAGGAAAGGTCCTACAATGAGCAGTTCTTC. Its protein is CATSRTSAQERSYNEQFF.